The present T cell receptor beta chain was sequenced within a study of cytomegalovirus exposure and HLA in healthy donors. Notes on the study in general: Donors belonging to an Asian-associated ancestry cluster reportedly showed fewer N-insertions in productive TCRs than the 666-donor mean, according to what a later analysis found. As a later analysis showed, a missense DCLRE1C variant was linked to trimming of TCR beta V- and J-genes. The authors confirmed in vitro that a few CMV-associated chains were specific for CMV antigens.

PCR used 60 Vbeta primers and 13 Jbeta primers. Per the study methods: Among the unique TCR beta chains that a later analysis counted, about 85 million in all, roughly 10 million were shared. Profiled with immunoSEQ multiplex PCR; TCRdb holds only in-frame clones, not every one. That table is the source of V, J and clone size, and D and trimming were worked out from the DNA. The sample includes about 120,000 clones, 70% to 80% seen only once; the top ten take about 2%. Concerning this clone itself: Its antigen is currently unknown.

V shed 1 base and J shed 1 base, with 8 bases lying between them. Germline CDR1 SNHLY, CDR2 FYNNEI. The CDR3 has 15 amino acids. The TCR sequence derives from a human donor in good health. Sequencing was done on a sample of PBMCs. V and J are TRBV2 and TRBJ1-5; D is perhaps TRBD1 (6 bases). The CDR3 region has the DNA TGTGCCAGCAGTGAAGGGACAGTAAGCAATCAGCCCCAGCATTTT. As protein: CASSEGTVSNQPQHF.